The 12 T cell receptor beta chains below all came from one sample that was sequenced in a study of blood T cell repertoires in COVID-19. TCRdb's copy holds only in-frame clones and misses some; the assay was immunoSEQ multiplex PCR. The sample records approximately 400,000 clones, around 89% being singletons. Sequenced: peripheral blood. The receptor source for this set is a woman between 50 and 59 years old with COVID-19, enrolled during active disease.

The DNA for the CDR3 is TGTGCCAGCAGCCAACTAAACCGGGACACTGAAGCTTTCTTT. This translates into CASSQLNRDTEAFF. The J gene is TRBJ1-1, the V gene TRBV4-2, with no clear D. With 2 bases removed from V and 3 bases from J, the gap between germline ends came to 10 bases. Per germline, CDR1 LGHNA and CDR2 YNFKEQ. This CDR3 comprises 14 residues.

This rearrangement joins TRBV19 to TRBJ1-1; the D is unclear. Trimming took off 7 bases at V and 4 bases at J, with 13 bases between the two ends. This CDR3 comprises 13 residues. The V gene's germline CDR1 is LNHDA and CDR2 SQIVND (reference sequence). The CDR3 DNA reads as TGTGCCAGTAAGCGGCAGACAAGCACTGAAGCTTTCTTT. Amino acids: CASKRQTSTEAFF.

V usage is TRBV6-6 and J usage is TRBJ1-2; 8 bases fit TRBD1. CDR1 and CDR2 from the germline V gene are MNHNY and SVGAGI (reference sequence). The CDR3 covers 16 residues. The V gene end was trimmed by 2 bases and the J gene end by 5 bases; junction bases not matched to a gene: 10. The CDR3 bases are TGTGCCAGCAGTTACCTCCCAGGGGGCGCAGGTTATGGCTACACCTTC. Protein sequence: CASSYLPGGAGYGYTF.

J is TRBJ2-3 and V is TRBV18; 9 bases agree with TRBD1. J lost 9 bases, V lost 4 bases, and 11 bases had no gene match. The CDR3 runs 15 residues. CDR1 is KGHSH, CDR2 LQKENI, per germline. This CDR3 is CASSRSGTGIGTQYF. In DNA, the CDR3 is TGTGCCAGCTCACGTTCCGGGACAGGGATCGGCACGCAGTATTTT. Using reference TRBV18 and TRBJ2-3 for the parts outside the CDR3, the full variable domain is NAGVMQNPRHLVRRRGQEARLRCSPMKGHSHVYWYRQLPEEGLKFMVYLQKENIIDESGMPKERFSAEFPKEGPSILRIQQVVRGDSAAYFCASSRSGTGIGTQYFGPGTRLTVL.

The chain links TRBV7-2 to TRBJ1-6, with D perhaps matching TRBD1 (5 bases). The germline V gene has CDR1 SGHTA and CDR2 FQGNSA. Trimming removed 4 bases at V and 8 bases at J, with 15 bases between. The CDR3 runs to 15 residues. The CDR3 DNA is TGTGCCAGCAGCTCGCAGCGGGGCCTGTATTCACCCCTCCACTTT. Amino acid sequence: CASSSQRGLYSPLHF. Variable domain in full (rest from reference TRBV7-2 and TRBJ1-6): GAGVSQSPSNKVTEKGKDVELRCDPISGHTALYWYRQSLGQGLEFLIYFQGNSAPDKSGLPSDRFSAERTGGSVSTLTIQRTQQEDSAVYLCASSSQRGLYSPLHFGNGTRLTVT.

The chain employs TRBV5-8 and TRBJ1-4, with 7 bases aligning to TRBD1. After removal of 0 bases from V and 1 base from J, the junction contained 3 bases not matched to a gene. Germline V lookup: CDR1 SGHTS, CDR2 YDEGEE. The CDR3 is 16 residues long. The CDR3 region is CASSLGQGLTNEKLFF. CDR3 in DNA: TGTGCCAGCAGCTTGGGACAGGGCTTAACTAATGAAAAACTGTTTTTT.

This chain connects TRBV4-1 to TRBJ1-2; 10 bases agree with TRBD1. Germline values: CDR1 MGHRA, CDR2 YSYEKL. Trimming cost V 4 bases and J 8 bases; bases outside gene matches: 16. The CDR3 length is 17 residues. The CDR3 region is CASSPGISGQGKRGYTF. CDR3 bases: TGCGCCAGCAGCCCCGGTATATCGGGACAGGGGAAGCGGGGCTACACCTTC.

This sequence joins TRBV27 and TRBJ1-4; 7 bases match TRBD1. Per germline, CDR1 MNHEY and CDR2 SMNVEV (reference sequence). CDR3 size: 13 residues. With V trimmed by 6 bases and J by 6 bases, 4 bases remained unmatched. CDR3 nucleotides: TGTGCCAGCAGCCCAGGGACAGATGAAAAACTGTTTTTT. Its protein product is CASSPGTDEKLFF.

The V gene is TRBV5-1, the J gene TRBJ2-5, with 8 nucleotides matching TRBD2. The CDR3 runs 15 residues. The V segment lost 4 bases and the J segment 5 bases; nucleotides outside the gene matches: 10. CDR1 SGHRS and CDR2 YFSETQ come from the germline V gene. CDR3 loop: CASSPSGGGGETQYF. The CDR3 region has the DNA TGCGCCAGCAGCCCGTCCGGGGGCGGGGGGGAGACCCAGTACTTC.

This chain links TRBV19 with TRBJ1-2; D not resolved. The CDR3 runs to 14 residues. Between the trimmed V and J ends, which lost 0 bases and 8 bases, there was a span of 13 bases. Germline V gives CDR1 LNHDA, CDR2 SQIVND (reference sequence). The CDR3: CASSIDSTARGYTF. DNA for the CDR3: TGTGCCAGTAGTATAGATTCTACCGCGAGAGGCTACACCTTC.

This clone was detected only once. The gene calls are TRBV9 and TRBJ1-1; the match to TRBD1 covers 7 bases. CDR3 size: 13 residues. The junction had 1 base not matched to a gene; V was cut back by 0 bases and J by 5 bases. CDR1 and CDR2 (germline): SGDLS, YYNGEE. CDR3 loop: CASSVGQGTEAFF. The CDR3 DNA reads TGTGCCAGCAGCGTAGGACAGGGAACTGAAGCTTTCTTT. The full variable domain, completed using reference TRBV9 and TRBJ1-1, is DSGVTQTPKHLITATGQRVTLRCSPRSGDLSVYWYQQSLDQGLQFLIQYYNGEERAKGNILERFSAQQFPDLHSELNLSSLELGDSALYFCASSVGQGTEAFFGQGTRLTVV.

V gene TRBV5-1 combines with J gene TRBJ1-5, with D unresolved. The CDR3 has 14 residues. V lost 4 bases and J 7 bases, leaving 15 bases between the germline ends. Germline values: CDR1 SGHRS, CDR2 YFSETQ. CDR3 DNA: TGCGCCAGCAGCCCCGGAGAGGGAGGGCAGCCCCAGCATTTT. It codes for CASSPGEGGQPQHF. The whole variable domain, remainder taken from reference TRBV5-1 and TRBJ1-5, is KAGVTQTPRYLIKTRGQQVTLSCSPISGHRSVSWYQQTPGQGLQFLFEYFSETQRNKGNFPGRFSGRQFSNSRSEMNVSTLELGDSALYLCASSPGEGGQPQHFGDGTRLSIL.